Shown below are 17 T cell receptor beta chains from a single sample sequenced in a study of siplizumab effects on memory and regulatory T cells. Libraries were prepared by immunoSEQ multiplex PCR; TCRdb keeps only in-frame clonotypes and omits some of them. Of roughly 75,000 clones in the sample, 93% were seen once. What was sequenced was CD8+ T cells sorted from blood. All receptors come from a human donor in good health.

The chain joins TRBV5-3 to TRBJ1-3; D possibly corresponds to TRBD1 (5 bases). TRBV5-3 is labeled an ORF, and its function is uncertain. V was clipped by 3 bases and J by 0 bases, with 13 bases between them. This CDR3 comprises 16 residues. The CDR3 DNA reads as TGTGCCAGAAGCTCCCAAGAGGGGTTCTCTGGAAACACCATATATTTT. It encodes CARSSQEGFSGNTIYF.

The CDR3 region has the DNA TGTGCCAGCTCACCCCAGGGGCGCGGAACTAATGAAAAACTGTTTTTT. Protein product: CASSPQGRGTNEKLFF. This rearrangement joins TRBV18 to TRBJ1-4, with D tentatively TRBD1 (6 bases). This CDR3 spans 16 amino acids. The V and J ends lost 3 bases and 1 base respectively, with 12 bases between them. In germline, CDR1 is KGHSH, CDR2 LQKENI.

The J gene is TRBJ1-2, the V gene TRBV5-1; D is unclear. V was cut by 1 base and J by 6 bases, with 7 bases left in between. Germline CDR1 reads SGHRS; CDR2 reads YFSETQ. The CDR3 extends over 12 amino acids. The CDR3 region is CASSLTADGYTF. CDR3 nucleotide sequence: TGCGCCAGCAGCTTGACGGCCGATGGCTACACCTTC. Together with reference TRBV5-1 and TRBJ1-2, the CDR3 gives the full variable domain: KAGVTQTPRYLIKTRGQQVTLSCSPISGHRSVSWYQQTPGQGLQFLFEYFSETQRNKGNFPGRFSGRQFSNSRSEMNVSTLELGDSALYLCASSLTADGYTFGSGTRLTVV.

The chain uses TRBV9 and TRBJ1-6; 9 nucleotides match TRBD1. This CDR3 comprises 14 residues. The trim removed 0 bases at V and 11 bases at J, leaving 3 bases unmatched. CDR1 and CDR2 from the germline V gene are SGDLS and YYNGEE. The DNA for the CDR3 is TGTGCCAGCAGCGTAGGGACAGGGGTCCCACCCCTCCACTTT. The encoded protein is CASSVGTGVPPLHF.

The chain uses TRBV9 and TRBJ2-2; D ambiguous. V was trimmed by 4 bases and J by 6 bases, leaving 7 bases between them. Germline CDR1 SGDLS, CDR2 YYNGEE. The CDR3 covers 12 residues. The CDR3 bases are TGTGCCAGCAGCTCTATCGCCGGGGAGCTGTTTTTT. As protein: CASSSIAGELFF.

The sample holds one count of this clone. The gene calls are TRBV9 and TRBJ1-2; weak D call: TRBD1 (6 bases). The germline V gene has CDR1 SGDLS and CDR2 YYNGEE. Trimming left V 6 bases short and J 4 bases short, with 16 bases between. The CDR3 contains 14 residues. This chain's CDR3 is CASNSQGPSYGYTF. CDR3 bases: TGTGCCAGCAATTCACAGGGACCCTCCTATGGCTACACCTTC.

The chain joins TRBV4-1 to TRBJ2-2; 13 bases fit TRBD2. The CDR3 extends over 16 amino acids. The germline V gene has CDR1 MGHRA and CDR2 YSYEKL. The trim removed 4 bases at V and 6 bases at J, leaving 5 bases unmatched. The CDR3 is CASSPGLAGASGELFF. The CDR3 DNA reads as TGCGCCAGCAGCCCCGGACTAGCGGGGGCGTCCGGGGAGCTGTTTTTT.

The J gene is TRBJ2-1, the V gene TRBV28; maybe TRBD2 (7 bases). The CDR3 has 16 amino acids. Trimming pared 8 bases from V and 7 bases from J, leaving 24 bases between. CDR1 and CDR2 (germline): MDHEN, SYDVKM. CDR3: CASQFPGGGPLNEQFF. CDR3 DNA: TGTGCCAGCCAGTTTCCTGGCGGGGGCCCCCTGAATGAGCAGTTCTTC.

Here the CDR3 reads CASSQGGGPNEQFF. For the CDR3, the DNA is TGTGCCAGCAGTCAAGGGGGGGGTCCCAATGAGCAGTTCTTC. The J gene is TRBJ2-1, the V gene TRBV6-5, with a tentative D call TRBD2 (7 bases). Germline CDR1 is MNHEY and CDR2 is SVGAGI. V was pared by 5 bases and J by 6 bases, with 14 bases between. This CDR3 is 14 amino acids long.

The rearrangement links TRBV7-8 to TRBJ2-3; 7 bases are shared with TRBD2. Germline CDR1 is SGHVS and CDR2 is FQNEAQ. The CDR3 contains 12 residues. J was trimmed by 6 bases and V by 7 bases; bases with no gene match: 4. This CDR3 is CASTWREDTQYF. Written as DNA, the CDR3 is TGTGCCAGCACCTGGCGGGAGGATACGCAGTATTTT.

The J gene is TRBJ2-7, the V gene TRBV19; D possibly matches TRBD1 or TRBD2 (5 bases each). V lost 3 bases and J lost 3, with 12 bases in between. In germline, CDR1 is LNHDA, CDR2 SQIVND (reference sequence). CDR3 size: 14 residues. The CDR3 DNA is TGTGCCAGTAGTATCCCCGGGGCGTTCTACGAGCAGTACTTC. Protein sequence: CASSIPGAFYEQYF.

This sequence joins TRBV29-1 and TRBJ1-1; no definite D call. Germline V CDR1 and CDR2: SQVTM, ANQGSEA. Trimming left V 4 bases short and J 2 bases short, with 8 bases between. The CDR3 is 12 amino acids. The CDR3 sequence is CSVGGGNTEAFF. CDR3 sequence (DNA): TGCAGCGTTGGGGGAGGAAACACTGAAGCTTTCTTT.

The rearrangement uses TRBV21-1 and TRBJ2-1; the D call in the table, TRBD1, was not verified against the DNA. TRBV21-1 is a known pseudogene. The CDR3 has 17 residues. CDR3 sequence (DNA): TGTGCCAGCAGCAGTCTACAGGGGGCGGGAACCTACAATGAGCAGTTCTTC. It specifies CASSSLQGAGTYNEQFF.

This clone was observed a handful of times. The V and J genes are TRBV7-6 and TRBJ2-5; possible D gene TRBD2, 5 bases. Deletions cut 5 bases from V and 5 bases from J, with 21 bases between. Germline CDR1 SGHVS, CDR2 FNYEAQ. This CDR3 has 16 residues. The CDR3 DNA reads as TGTGCCAGCAGCCGGTTCGGGGAGTCTGAAGGGGAGACCCAGTACTTC. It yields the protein CASSRFGESEGETQYF.

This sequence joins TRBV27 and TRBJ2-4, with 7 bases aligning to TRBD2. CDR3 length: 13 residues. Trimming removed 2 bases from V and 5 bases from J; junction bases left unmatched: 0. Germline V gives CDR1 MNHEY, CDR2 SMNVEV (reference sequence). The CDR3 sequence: CASSLSGENIQYF. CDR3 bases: TGTGCCAGCAGTTTAAGCGGGGAAAACATTCAGTACTTC.

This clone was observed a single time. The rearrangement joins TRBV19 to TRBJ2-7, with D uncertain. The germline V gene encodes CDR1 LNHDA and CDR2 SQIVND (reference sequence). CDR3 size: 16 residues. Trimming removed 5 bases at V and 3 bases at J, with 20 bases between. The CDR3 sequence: CASSSRVGLEVYEQYF. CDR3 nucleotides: TGTGCCAGTAGTTCCCGGGTGGGGTTAGAAGTCTACGAGCAGTACTTC.

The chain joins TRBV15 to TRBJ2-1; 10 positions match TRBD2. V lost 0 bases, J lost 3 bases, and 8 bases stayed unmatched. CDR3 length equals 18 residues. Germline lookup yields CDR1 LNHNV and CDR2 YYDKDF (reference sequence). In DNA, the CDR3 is TGTGCCACCAGCAGAGATCGAGCTAGCGGGGGCTACTACAATGAGCAGTTCTTC. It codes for CATSRDRASGGYYNEQFF.